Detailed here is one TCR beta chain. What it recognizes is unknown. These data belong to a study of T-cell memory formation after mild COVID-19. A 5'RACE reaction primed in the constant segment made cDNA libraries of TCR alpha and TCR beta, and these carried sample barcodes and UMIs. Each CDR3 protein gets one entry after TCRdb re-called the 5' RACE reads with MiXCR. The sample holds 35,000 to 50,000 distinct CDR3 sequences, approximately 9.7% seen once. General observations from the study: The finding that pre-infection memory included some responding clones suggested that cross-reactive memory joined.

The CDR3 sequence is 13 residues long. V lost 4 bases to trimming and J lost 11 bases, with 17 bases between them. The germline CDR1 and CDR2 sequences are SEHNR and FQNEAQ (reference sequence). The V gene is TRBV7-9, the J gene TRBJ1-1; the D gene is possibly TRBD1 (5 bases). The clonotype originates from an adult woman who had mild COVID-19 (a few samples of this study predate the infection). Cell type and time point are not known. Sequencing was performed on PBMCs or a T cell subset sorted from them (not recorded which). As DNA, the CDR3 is TGTGCCAGCAGCTGGGAAGGACATGCGGGGGCTTTCTTT. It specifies CASSWEGHAGAFF. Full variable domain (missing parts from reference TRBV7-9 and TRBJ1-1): DTGVSQNPRHKITKRGQNVTFRCDPISEHNRLYWYRQTLGQGPEFLTYFQNEAQLEKSRLLSDRFSAERPKGSFSTLEIQRTEQGDSAMYLCASSWEGHAGAFFGQGTRLTVV.